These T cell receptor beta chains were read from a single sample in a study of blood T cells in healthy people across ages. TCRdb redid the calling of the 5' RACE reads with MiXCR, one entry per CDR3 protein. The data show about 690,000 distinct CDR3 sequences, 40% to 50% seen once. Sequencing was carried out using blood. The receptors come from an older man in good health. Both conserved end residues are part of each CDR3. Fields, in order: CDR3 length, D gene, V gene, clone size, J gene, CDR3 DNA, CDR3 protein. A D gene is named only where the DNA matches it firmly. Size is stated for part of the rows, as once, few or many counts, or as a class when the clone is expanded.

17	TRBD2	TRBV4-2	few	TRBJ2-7	TGTGCCAGCAGCCAAGAGGGGACTAGCGGGAACCTCTACGAGCAGTACTTC	CASSQEGTSGNLYEQYF
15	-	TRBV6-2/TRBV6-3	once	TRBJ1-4	TGTGCCAGCAGTCGCCCGGCAGGGAATAATGAAAAACTGTTTTTT	CASSRPAGNNEKLFF
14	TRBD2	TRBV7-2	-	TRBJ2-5	TGTGCCAGCAGCAACCGGGGGGTTAAAGAGACCCAGTACTTC	CASSNRGVKETQYF
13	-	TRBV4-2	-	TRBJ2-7	TGTGCCACCTTCGATCCCGGGACACAGATTCAGTACTTC	CATFDPGTQIQYF
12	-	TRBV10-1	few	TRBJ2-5	TGCGCCAGCAGTGAGTCAGACGAGACCCAGTACTTC	CASSESDETQYF
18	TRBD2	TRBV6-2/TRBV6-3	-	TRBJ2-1	TGTGCCAGCAGTTACTCTCGGGGACTAGCGGGGCGTAGGAATGAGCAGTTCTTC	CASSYSRGLAGRRNEQFF
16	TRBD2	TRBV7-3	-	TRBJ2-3	TGTGCCAGCAGCTCCGGCGGCGGGAGGAGAACAGATACGCAGTATTTT	CASSSGGGRRTDTQYF
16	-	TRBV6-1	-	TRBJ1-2	TGTGCCGGCAGTGAAGTTAGGGGGGTAGGAGACTATGGCTACACCTTC	CAGSEVRGVGDYGYTF
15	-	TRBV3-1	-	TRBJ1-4	TGTGCCAGCAGCCAGTCGTGGGCAACTAATGAAAAACTGTTTTTT	CASSQSWATNEKLFF
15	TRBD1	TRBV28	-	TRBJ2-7	TGTGCCAGCAGTGGGAATACAGGGGGAGACTACGAGCAGTACTTC	CASSGNTGGDYEQYF
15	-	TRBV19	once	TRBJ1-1	TGTGCCAGCACTGCGAAAAAAACAGGGAACACTGAAGCTTTCTTT	CASTAKKTGNTEAFF
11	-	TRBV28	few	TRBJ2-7	TGTGCCAGCAATCAAAAATACGAGCAGTACTTC	CASNQKYEQYF
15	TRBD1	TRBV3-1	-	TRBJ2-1	TGTGCCAGCAGCCAGAAACCGGGACAGGGTTCCGAGCAGTTCTTC	CASSQKPGQGSEQFF
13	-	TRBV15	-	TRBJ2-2	TGTGCCACCAGCGGCCGCAATAACGGGGAGCTGTTTTTT	CATSGRNNGELFF
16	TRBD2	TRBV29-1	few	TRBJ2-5	TGCAGCGTGACCGGCTGGGGGAGCGGGAGGCAAGAGACCCAGTACTTC	CSVTGWGSGRQETQYF
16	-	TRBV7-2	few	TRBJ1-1	TGTGCCAGCAGCTTAGTCCCAGGGGCCCTCAACACTGAAGCTTTCTTT	CASSLVPGALNTEAFF
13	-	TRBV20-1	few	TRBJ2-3	TGCAGTTGCCCCGGGACCTCGGATGATACGCAGTATTTT	CSCPGTSDDTQYF
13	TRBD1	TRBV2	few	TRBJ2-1	TGTGCCAGCAGTGAAGCGTCACAGGGGGAGCAGTTCTTC	CASSEASQGEQFF
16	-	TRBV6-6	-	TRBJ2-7	TGTGCCAGCGTAAATCAAAATTGGGGACACCCCTACGAGCAGTACTTC	CASVNQNWGHPYEQYF
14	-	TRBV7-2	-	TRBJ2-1	TGTGCCAGCAGCCCAGGGGACCCACGCTCCGAGCAGTTCTTC	CASSPGDPRSEQFF
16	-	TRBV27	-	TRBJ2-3	TGTGCCAGCAGTCTCACTAGCTTAGCTAGCACAGATACGCAGTATTTT	CASSLTSLASTDTQYF
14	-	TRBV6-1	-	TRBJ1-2	TGTGCCAGCAGTGAAGGGTCAGGGAACTATGGCTACACCTTC	CASSEGSGNYGYTF
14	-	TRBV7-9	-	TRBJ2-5	TGTGCCAGCAGCCGAGGGGCCGTGGAAGAGACCCAGTACTTC	CASSRGAVEETQYF
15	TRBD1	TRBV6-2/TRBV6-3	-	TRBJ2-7	TGTGCCAGCAGGACAGGGGGCGCAGGCTTGTACGAGCAGTACTTC	CASRTGGAGLYEQYF
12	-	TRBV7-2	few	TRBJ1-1	TGTGCCAGCAACACGCCCGGGTGGGGAGCTTTCTTT	CASNTPGWGAFF
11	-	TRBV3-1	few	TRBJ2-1	TGTGCCAGCAGCCTCCGAGACAAGCAGTTCTTC	CASSLRDKQFF
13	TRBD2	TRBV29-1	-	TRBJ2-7	TGCAGCGTCACGGCTAGCGGGAGGTACGAGCAGTACTTC	CSVTASGRYEQYF
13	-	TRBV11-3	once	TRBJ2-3	TGTGCCAGCAGCTCAACATTTACAGATACGCAGTATTTT	CASSSTFTDTQYF
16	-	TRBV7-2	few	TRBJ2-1	TGTGCCAGCAGCTATTCACAGGGCCCGCGCGGCTATGAGCAGTTCTTC	CASSYSQGPRGYEQFF
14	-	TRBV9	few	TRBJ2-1	TGTGCCAGCAGCGCTGGTAACTCCGGGAATGAGCAGTTCTTC	CASSAGNSGNEQFF